Presented here are 29 T cell receptor beta chains from one specimen sequenced in a study of early T cells in non-severe SARS-CoV-2 infection. TCRdb analysed the 5' RACE reads with MiXCR anew, one entry per CDR3 protein. The sample holds about 32,000 distinct CDR3 sequences, roughly 5.4% seen once. Sequencing was performed on whole blood. Receptors were obtained from an adult who was a healthcare worker with PCR-confirmed SARS-CoV-2 infection or an uninfected control (not recorded which).

This clonotype has just a few counts. The gene calls are TRBV2 and TRBJ2-3; 7 nucleotides match TRBD1. The CDR3 contains 15 residues. In germline, CDR1 is SNHLY, CDR2 FYNNEI. With 6 bases clipped from V and 2 bases from J, the junction kept 8 bases outside the gene matches. The CDR3 loop reads CASSLQGQTTDTQYF. The CDR3 nucleotides read TGTGCCAGCAGCCTTCAGGGACAGACCACAGATACGCAGTATTTT.

This clonotype was recorded at least ten times. The rearrangement links TRBV5-5 to TRBJ1-2; the D gene is possibly TRBD1 (5 bases). Germline V gene data show CDR1 as SGHKS and CDR2 as YYEKEE (reference sequence). The CDR3 extends over 13 amino acids. With 3 bases removed from V and 5 bases from J, the gap between germline ends came to 11 bases. CDR3 in amino acids: CASSWDDRYGYTF. The DNA for the CDR3 is TGTGCCAGCAGCTGGGATGACAGATATGGCTACACCTTC.

This clonotype has only a few counts. This rearrangement joins TRBV7-2 to TRBJ2-1, with no clear D. Deletions cut 1 base from V and 7 bases from J, with 8 bases between. CDR1 is SGHTA, CDR2 FQGNSA, per germline. The length of the CDR3 is 13 residues. This CDR3 reads CASSLGRSNEQFF. In nucleotides, the CDR3 is TGTGCCAGCAGCTTAGGGAGATCGAATGAGCAGTTCTTC.

This clonotype occurred many times. The chain recombines TRBV7-2 with TRBJ2-1, with 7 bases aligning to TRBD2. V gave up 1 base and J gave up 9 bases; unmatched junction bases: 3. Germline assignment: CDR1 SGHTA and CDR2 FQGNSA. The CDR3 loop spans 13 amino acids. The CDR3 reads CASSLGGRAEQFF. Written as DNA, the CDR3 is TGTGCCAGCAGCTTAGGCGGGAGAGCTGAGCAGTTCTTC.

This clonotype appeared many times. The genes are TRBV19 and TRBJ2-6; 9 nucleotides align to TRBD1. After removal of 6 bases from V and 0 bases from J, the junction contained 3 bases not matched to a gene. The germline gives CDR1 LNHDA, CDR2 SQIVND (reference sequence). The CDR3 runs to 16 residues. The CDR3 spells CASRRDRVSGANVLTF. CDR3 in DNA: TGTGCCAGTAGAAGGGACAGGGTCTCTGGGGCCAACGTCCTGACTTTC. The complete variable domain, with remaining parts taken from reference TRBV19 and TRBJ2-6, reads DGGITQSPKYLFRKEGQNVTLSCEQNLNHDAMYWYRQDPGQGLRLIYYSQIVNDFQKGDIAEGYSVSREKKESFPLTVTSAQKNPTAFYLCASRRDRVSGANVLTFGAGSRLTVL.

This clonotype appeared a single time. This chain joins TRBV11-2 and TRBJ2-3; TRBD2 matches 15 bases. The V gene's germline CDR1 is SGHAT and CDR2 FQNNGV. V dropped 3 bases and J dropped 2; count of bases not matched to a gene: 6. This CDR3 region has 18 residues. The CDR3 is CASSFGTSGRRFTDTQYF. Written as DNA, the CDR3 is TGTGCCAGCAGCTTTGGGACTAGCGGGAGGCGGTTCACAGATACGCAGTATTTT.

The gene calls are TRBV7-2 and TRBJ2-7; TRBD2 agrees at 7 bases. Unmatched junction bases numbered 9, after V lost 5 bases and J lost 2 bases. The CDR3 spans 15 residues. Germline V lookup: CDR1 SGHTA, CDR2 FQGNSA. The CDR3 region is CASSRGTTETYEQYF. The CDR3 DNA follows: TGTGCCAGCAGCCGAGGGACTACCGAGACCTACGAGCAGTACTTC. The full variable domain, in which reference TRBV7-2 and TRBJ2-7 provide the parts outside the CDR3, is GAGVSQSPSNKVTEKGKDVELRCDPISGHTALYWYRQSLGQGLEFLIYFQGNSAPDKSGLPSDRFSAERTGGSVSTLTIQRTQQEDSAVYLCASSRGTTETYEQYFGPGTRLTVT.

This clonotype occurred many times. J is TRBJ2-2 and V is TRBV7-3, with 11 bases fitting TRBD2. CDR1 and CDR2 from the germline V gene are SGHTA and FQGTGA. This CDR3 contains 21 residues. V lost 5 bases to trimming and J lost 0 bases; unmatched junction nucleotides: 17. CDR3 protein: CASSQNPPRLAGITNTGELFF. CDR3 nucleotides: TGTGCCAGCAGCCAAAACCCTCCGCGACTAGCGGGGATAACGAACACCGGGGAGCTGTTTTTT.

In this sample, this clonotype turned up many times. The germline gene is not matched at one end of the junction; a read error may be the cause. The chain has TRBV5-1 and TRBJ2-4, with TRBD2 identical over 9 bases. The germline V gene encodes CDR1 SGHRS and CDR2 YFSETQ. CDR3 length: 15 residues. The chain's CDR3 is CASTERGLAQNIQYF. The CDR3 DNA is TGCGCCAGCACAGAGAGGGGACTAGCCCAAAACATTCAGTACTTC.

This clonotype was seen at least ten times. The CDR3 sequence: CASSPPTGGLGEQFF. CDR3 sequence (DNA): TGTGCCAGCTCACCACCGACCGGGGGTTTAGGTGAGCAGTTCTTC. This rearrangement joins TRBV18 to TRBJ2-1, with D tentatively TRBD2 (6 bases). V lost 0 bases, J lost 9 bases, and 15 bases lay in between. This CDR3 region has 15 residues. CDR1 KGHSH and CDR2 LQKENI come from the germline V gene.

This chain uses TRBV4-3 with TRBJ2-5; TRBD2 agrees at 16 bases. CDR3 length equals 18 residues. Germline V gene lookup returns CDR1 LGHNA and CDR2 YSLEER. The V and J ends lost 1 base and 5 bases, in that order; junction bases with no gene match: 7. In nucleotides, the CDR3 is TGCGCCAGCAGCCAAGCGGGACTAGCGGGAGGGCTGGGCGAGACCCAGTACTTC. Amino acid sequence: CASSQAGLAGGLGETQYF.

There are a few counts of this clonotype. The chain recombines TRBV12-3 or TRBV12-4 with TRBJ2-7, with 7 bases fitting TRBD1. After removal of 6 bases from V and 2 bases from J, the junction contained 7 bases not matched to a gene. This CDR3 spans 14 amino acids. The CDR3 region is CASRTTGIPYEQYF. Here the CDR3 DNA reads TGTGCCAGCAGGACGACAGGGATTCCCTACGAGCAGTACTTC.

This clonotype counts as medium-sized (0.01 to 0.1%). The chain is built from TRBV7-2 and TRBJ2-3; possible D gene TRBD1, 5 bases. Per the germline V gene, CDR1 is SGHTA and CDR2 is FQGNSA. Trimming took off 3 bases at V and 5 bases at J, with 18 bases between the two ends. The CDR3 length is 16 residues. The CDR3 DNA reads TGTGCCAGCAGCTTTAAGGCCAGGGTTTTTGGAGATACGCAGTATTTT. This gives the protein CASSFKARVFGDTQYF.

The chain carries TRBV4-2 and TRBJ2-7; 9 bases align to TRBD1. This CDR3 comprises 12 residues. The V and J ends lost 3 bases and 6 bases, in that order; junction bases with no gene match: 0. CDR1 is LGHNA, CDR2 YNFKEQ, per germline. CDR3 sequence reads: CASSQDRGEQYF. CDR3 coding DNA: TGTGCCAGCAGCCAGGACAGGGGCGAGCAGTACTTC.

In its sample, this clonotype was seen many times. CDR3 sequence reads: CATMREGTYNEQFF. CDR3 sequence (DNA): TGTGCCACCATGCGGGAGGGCACCTACAATGAGCAGTTCTTC. The chain carries TRBV10-3 and TRBJ2-1; 9 bases are a match to TRBD2. V shed 10 bases, J shed 2 bases, and the junction held 6 bases outside the gene matches. The CDR3 contains 14 residues. CDR1 ENHRY and CDR2 SYGVKD come from the germline V gene.

This clonotype was recorded a few times. The chain joins TRBV6-1 to TRBJ2-1; D gene uncertain. V dropped 7 bases and J dropped 3 bases, with 7 bases sitting between them. From germline, CDR1 is MNHNS and CDR2 SASEGT. The CDR3 spans 12 residues. The CDR3 sequence is CASNEVYNEQFF. CDR3 DNA: TGTGCCAGCAACGAAGTCTACAATGAGCAGTTCTTC.

The rearrangement joins TRBV2 to TRBJ2-3; no definite D call. This CDR3 has 12 amino acids. The germline gives CDR1 SNHLY, CDR2 FYNNEI. The ends were cut back, 7 bases at V and 2 bases at J, with 7 bases in the middle. In DNA form, the CDR3 reads TGTGCCAGCAACCAGGCCACAGATACGCAGTATTTT. This sequence encodes CASNQATDTQYF.

This clonotype was recorded at least ten times. This chain connects TRBV20-1 to TRBJ2-2, with unresolved D. Trimming stripped 3 bases from V and 5 bases from J, with 4 bases between. The length of the CDR3 is 11 residues. Germline CDR1 reads DFQATT; CDR2 reads SNEGSKA (reference sequence). CDR3 loop: CSASGTGELFF. CDR3 sequence (DNA): TGCAGTGCTAGCGGAACCGGGGAGCTGTTTTTT.

This clonotype was recorded a few times. The chain combines TRBV4-2 with TRBJ2-3; D is ambiguous. Germline-derived CDR1 and CDR2 are LGHNA and YNFKEQ. The CDR3 contains 15 residues. V was pared by 3 bases and J by 1 base, with 11 bases between. The CDR3 region is CASSQISRRTDTQYF. The CDR3 DNA follows: TGTGCCAGCAGCCAGATTAGCCGCCGCACAGATACGCAGTATTTT.

This clonotype was seen ten or more times. The chain is built from TRBV11-2 and TRBJ2-3, with TRBD2 matching over 15 bases. Germline V gives CDR1 SGHAT, CDR2 FQNNGV. V dropped 4 bases and J dropped 3; count of bases not matched to a gene: 5. This CDR3 spans 17 amino acids. The CDR3 region is CASSWTSGRAGTDTQYF. In DNA, the CDR3 is TGTGCCAGCAGCTGGACTAGCGGGAGGGCTGGGACAGATACGCAGTATTTT.

The CDR3 reads CASSPLGEQFF. The CDR3 region has the DNA TGTGCCAGCAGTCCCCTAGGTGAGCAGTTCTTC. The rearrangement links TRBV12-3 or TRBV12-4 to TRBJ2-1, with D unresolved. The CDR3 is made up of 11 amino acids. V was cut by 5 bases and J by 9 bases, with 8 bases left in between.

The chain links TRBV4-2 to TRBJ2-1; D unresolved. CDR1 and CDR2 from the germline V gene are LGHNA and YNFKEQ. This CDR3 contains 12 residues. Trimming removed 6 bases at V and 9 bases at J, with 12 bases between. CDR3 in DNA: TGTGCCAGCAGGATGGTGGGCAGTGAGCAGTTCTTC. Its translation: CASRMVGSEQFF.

This clonotype was seen many times. The chain has TRBV12-3 or TRBV12-4 and TRBJ2-2; TRBD2 matches at 8 bases. Trimming at V came to 11 bases and at J to 5 bases, leaving 16 bases not matched to a gene. The CDR3 spans 16 residues. The CDR3 region has the DNA TGTGCCTCGAAACTCCGGACGGGAGGGGAAACCGGGGAGCTGTTTTTT. Amino acid sequence: CASKLRTGGETGELFF.

This clonotype was counted a few times. CDR3 sequence: CAINDRGPTYEQYF. The CDR3 DNA is TGTGCCATCAATGACAGGGGGCCGACCTACGAGCAGTACTTC. The rearrangement links TRBV10-3 to TRBJ2-7; 10 nucleotides line up with TRBD1. The CDR3 runs to 14 residues. J gave up 2 bases and V 7 bases, and 5 bases lay outside the gene matches. The germline V gene encodes CDR1 ENHRY and CDR2 SYGVKD.

This clonotype has only a few counts. The chain uses TRBV10-1 and TRBJ1-5; D not certain. Germline CDR1 is WNHNN and CDR2 is SYGVQD (reference sequence). CDR3 length equals 13 residues. With 5 bases removed from V and 4 bases from J, the gap between germline ends came to 9 bases. CDR3 bases: TGCGCCAGCAGTCCCACTGGGAATCAGCCCCAGCATTTT. Protein product: CASSPTGNQPQHF.

There are many counts of this clonotype. The chain joins TRBV7-3 to TRBJ2-2; D ambiguous. V was clipped by 1 base and J by 2 bases, with 8 bases between them. CDR3 length: 15 amino acids. The germline V gene has CDR1 SGHTA and CDR2 FQGTGA. CDR3 loop: CASSLMGLNTGELFF. CDR3 coding DNA: TGTGCCAGCAGCTTAATGGGCCTAAACACCGGGGAGCTGTTTTTT.

The genes are TRBV7-2 and TRBJ1-5; D uncertain. The V gene's germline CDR1 is SGHTA and CDR2 FQGNSA. The CDR3 loop spans 13 amino acids. The ends were cut back, 1 base at V and 6 bases at J, with 7 bases in the middle. CDR3 in DNA: TGTGCCAGCAGCTTAGTAAGACTTCAGCCCCAGCATTTT. It specifies CASSLVRLQPQHF.

This clonotype has ten or more counts. This chain links TRBV7-9 with TRBJ1-4; D is possibly TRBD1 (5 bases). V lost 1 base to trimming and J lost 8 bases, with 5 bases between them. CDR1 SEHNR and CDR2 FQNEAQ come from the germline V gene (reference sequence). The CDR3 runs to 12 residues. The CDR3 region has the DNA TGTGCCAGCAGCTTAGGACAGGAAAAACTGTTTTTT. Translated, it gives CASSLGQEKLFF. The complete variable domain, with remaining parts taken from reference TRBV7-9 and TRBJ1-4, reads DTGVSQNPRHKITKRGQNVTFRCDPISEHNRLYWYRQTLGQGPEFLTYFQNEAQLEKSRLLSDRFSAERPKGSFSTLEIQRTEQGDSAMYLCASSLGQEKLFFGSGTQLSVL.

This clonotype was counted many times. The V call is TRBV27, the J call TRBJ2-7; perhaps TRBD2 as D (6 bases). This CDR3 comprises 14 residues. The V gene lost 3 bases and the J gene lost 6 bases, with 15 bases spanning the gap. Germline V gene data show CDR1 as MNHEY and CDR2 as SMNVEV (reference sequence). CDR3 residues: CASSFRDFSAEQYF. Here the CDR3 DNA reads TGTGCCAGCAGTTTCCGGGACTTCTCCGCCGAGCAGTACTTC.